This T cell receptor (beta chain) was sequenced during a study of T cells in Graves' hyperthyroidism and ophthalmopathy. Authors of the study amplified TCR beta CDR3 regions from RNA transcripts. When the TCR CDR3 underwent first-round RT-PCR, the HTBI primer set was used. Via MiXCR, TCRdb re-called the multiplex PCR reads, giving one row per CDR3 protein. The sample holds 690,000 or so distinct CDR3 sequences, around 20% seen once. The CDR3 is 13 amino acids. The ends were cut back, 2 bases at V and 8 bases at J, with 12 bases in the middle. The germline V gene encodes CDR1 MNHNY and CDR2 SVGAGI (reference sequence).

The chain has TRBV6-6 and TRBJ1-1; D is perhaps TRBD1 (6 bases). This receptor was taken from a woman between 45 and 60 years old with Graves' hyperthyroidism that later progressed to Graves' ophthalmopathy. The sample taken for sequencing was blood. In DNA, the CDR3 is TGTGCCAGCAGTTACGCTGGACAGTTGGAAGCTTTCTTT. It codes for CASSYAGQLEAFF.